These 11 T cell receptor beta chains share one sample of origin, sequenced in a study of CD8 T cells in ankylosing spondylitis. General study findings and limits: It appeared that ankylosing spondylitis blood was characterized by a TCR beta motif of roughly 8 highly homologous variants.

TCRdb reanalysed the 5' RACE reads using MiXCR and keeps one entry per CDR3 protein. The repertoire includes almost 400,000 distinct CDR3 sequences, around 22% of them detected once, and around 17% sits in the top ten. Their recognized antigens are unknown. Specimen: blood, either unsorted or a sorted T cell fraction (not recorded which). All receptors come from a male donor with ankylosing spondylitis.

This clonotype was seen more than once but under ten times. V gene TRBV5-1 combines with J gene TRBJ2-7; perhaps TRBD2 as D (6 bases). Trimming cost V 3 bases and J 3 bases, with 16 bases left between them. This CDR3 has 15 residues. Germline V CDR1 and CDR2: SGHRS, YFSETQ. CDR3 residues: CASSSSGGGNYEQYF. In DNA form, the CDR3 reads TGCGCCAGCAGCTCCTCTGGAGGAGGGAACTACGAGCAGTACTTC.

This clonotype appeared many times. This chain connects TRBV29-1 to TRBJ2-7; D gene uncertain. V lost 3 bases, J lost 3 bases, and 6 bases lay in between. CDR1 is SQVTM, CDR2 ANQGSEA, per germline. The CDR3 loop spans 11 amino acids. CDR3 sequence: CSVEVDYEQYF. Written as DNA, the CDR3 is TGCAGCGTTGAGGTAGACTACGAGCAGTACTTC.

This clonotype was counted only a few times. The rearrangement links TRBV24-1 to TRBJ2-5; perhaps TRBD2 as D (7 bases). This CDR3 has 18 amino acids. V dropped 5 bases and J dropped 1 base, with 22 bases sitting between them. Looked up from germline, CDR1 is KGHDR and CDR2 is SFDVKD. CDR3 bases: TGTGCCACCAGTGGAGGGGGGGAACAGCCTAAGTTCCAAGAGACCCAGTACTTC. Translated, it gives CATSGGGEQPKFQETQYF.

V usage is TRBV20-1 and J usage is TRBJ2-5; 8 positions match TRBD2. Losses at the gene ends were 3 bases for V and 2 bases for J; bases not matched to a gene: 8. The CDR3 totals 15 residues. The germline CDR1 and CDR2 sequences are DFQATT and SNEGSKA (reference sequence). CDR3 residues: CSARYQRGLQETQYF. The CDR3 DNA follows: TGCAGTGCTAGGTACCAGCGGGGGTTACAAGAGACCCAGTACTTC.

The chain links TRBV20-1 to TRBJ2-1, with 10 bases aligning to TRBD2. This CDR3 region has 13 residues. The germline gives CDR1 DFQATT, CDR2 SNEGSKA (reference sequence). J gave up 12 bases and V 6 bases, and 11 bases lay outside the gene matches. The CDR3 sequence is CSAPLASGSGQFF. The CDR3 coding sequence is TGCAGTGCCCCACTCGCTAGCGGGAGTGGGCAGTTCTTC.

The chain joins TRBV20-1 to TRBJ2-5; D perhaps matches TRBD1 (5 bases). CDR1 and CDR2 (germline): DFQATT, SNEGSKA (reference sequence). V was trimmed by 6 bases and J by 1 base, leaving 9 bases between them. The CDR3 contains 12 residues. CDR3 sequence (DNA): TGCAGTGCCAGACAGACCCAAGAGACCCAGTACTTC. Protein product: CSARQTQETQYF.

This clonotype was observed a few times. V and J are TRBV10-3 and TRBJ2-2; TRBD1 matches at 11 bases. The CDR3 runs to 15 residues. After removal of 5 bases from V and 7 bases from J, the junction contained 6 bases not matched to a gene. CDR1 and CDR2 from the germline V gene are ENHRY and SYGVKD. CDR3 nucleotide sequence: TGTGCCATCAGTTCTGGACAGGGGGCCGGCGGGGAGCTGTTTTTT. Amino acids: CAISSGQGAGGELFF.

In DNA form, the CDR3 reads TGTGCCAGCAGAAGGACCTACCAAGAGACCCAGTACTTC. Translation: CASRRTYQETQYF. The chain recombines TRBV11-2 with TRBJ2-5; D remains unclear. V lost 6 bases and J lost 0, with 8 bases in between. Germline V CDR1 and CDR2: SGHAT, FQNNGV. CDR3 length: 13 residues.

CDR3 nucleotide sequence: TGCAGCGTTGGGCCTCCTAGGGACAGGGCCGGGGAGCTGTTTTTT. Translation gives CSVGPPRDRAGELFF. This sequence joins TRBV29-1 and TRBJ2-2, with 9 bases that match TRBD1. The CDR3 loop spans 15 amino acids. The V gene's germline CDR1 is SQVTM and CDR2 ANQGSEA. V trimming: 4 bases; J trimming: 6 bases; junction bases outside the gene matches: 9.

This rearrangement joins TRBV7-2 to TRBJ2-3; D not certain. V shed 2 bases and J shed 4 bases, with 13 bases lying between them. Germline V gives CDR1 SGHTA, CDR2 FQGNSA. The CDR3 runs to 15 residues. The CDR3 sequence: CASSLNYGRPDTQYF. The CDR3 bases are TGTGCCAGCAGCTTAAATTATGGGCGGCCAGATACGCAGTATTTT.

This chain joins TRBV20-1 and TRBJ2-7; possibly TRBD2 for D (5 bases). V was trimmed by 0 bases and J by 1 base, leaving 13 bases between them. The CDR3 is made up of 15 amino acids. In germline, CDR1 is DFQATT, CDR2 SNEGSKA (reference sequence). Here the CDR3 reads CSARDPGLRSYEQYF. The CDR3 DNA is TGCAGTGCTAGAGATCCAGGACTTCGTTCCTACGAGCAGTACTTC.